Below are 13 T cell receptor beta chains sequenced from a single sample in a study of T cells after yellow fever vaccination. TCRdb recomputed calls from the 5' RACE reads with MiXCR, one row per CDR3 protein. The table has 510,000 or so distinct CDR3 sequences, less than 20% seen once. Sample: PBMCs, taken 15 days after the yellow fever booster vaccination. These receptors all stem from a man aged 25-45 years who received the YFV17D yellow fever vaccine.

The chain carries TRBV6-2 or TRBV6-3 and TRBJ2-1; 12 nucleotides agree with TRBD2. This CDR3 comprises 17 residues. Germline CDR1 and CDR2: MNHEY and SVGEGT. With 0 bases clipped from V and 8 bases from J, the junction kept 8 bases outside the gene matches. CDR3 amino acids: CASSYSTSGSGTDEQFF. Here the CDR3 DNA reads TGTGCCAGCAGTTACTCGACTAGCGGGAGTGGTACAGATGAGCAGTTCTTC.

A few counts support this clonotype. V is TRBV29-1 and J is TRBJ2-2; the match to TRBD1 covers 9 bases. V lost 6 bases to trimming and J lost 5 bases; unmatched junction nucleotides: 19. CDR3 length: 18 amino acids. Germline CDR1 is SQVTM and CDR2 is ANQGSEA. The CDR3 sequence is CSVRTGVAAGAGTGELFF. For the CDR3, the DNA is TGCAGCGTGAGGACAGGGGTTGCGGCGGGAGCGGGGACCGGGGAGCTGTTTTTT.

This clonotype was counted a few times. The chain employs TRBV7-9 and TRBJ2-1, with a tentative D call TRBD2 (6 bases). Trimming shortened V by 4 bases and J by 7 bases, and 14 bases separated the two germline ends. Germline values: CDR1 SEHNR, CDR2 FQNEAQ (reference sequence). This CDR3 has 14 residues. For the CDR3, the DNA is TGTGCCAGCAGCTCGACTAGGTCGGGGAATGAGCAGTTCTTC. It encodes CASSSTRSGNEQFF.

This clonotype has only a few counts. V and J are TRBV9 and TRBJ1-2; D gene unclear. V lost 2 bases and J lost 2, with 7 bases in between. The CDR3 covers 13 residues. CDR1 SGDLS and CDR2 YYNGEE come from the germline V gene. CDR3 in DNA: TGTGCCAGCAGCGTGGGTAGGAACTATGGCTACACCTTC. It encodes CASSVGRNYGYTF.

The CDR3 coding sequence is TGCAGCGGGACAGGGAGTCCCACTGAAGCTTTCTTT. Translation gives CSGTGSPTEAFF. The chain carries TRBV29-1 and TRBJ1-1; 8 positions match TRBD1. J was trimmed by 4 bases and V by 7 bases; bases with no gene match: 5. The germline V gene has CDR1 SQVTM and CDR2 ANQGSEA. The CDR3 is 12 residues long.

The V call is TRBV7-2, the J call TRBJ2-7; 7 nucleotides line up with TRBD2. Germline values: CDR1 SGHTA, CDR2 FQGNSA. The CDR3 is 13 amino acids. With 7 bases clipped from V and 3 bases from J, the junction kept 6 bases outside the gene matches. In DNA, the CDR3 is TGTGCCAGCACCCCGGGACTAAACTACGAGCAGTACTTC. It yields the protein CASTPGLNYEQYF.

The chain is built from TRBV3-1 and TRBJ2-7; TRBD2 matches 7 bases. There are 13 residues in the CDR3. After removal of 4 bases from V and 3 bases from J, the junction contained 3 bases not matched to a gene. Germline CDR1 reads LGHDT; CDR2 reads YNNKEL (reference sequence). The CDR3: CASSRGLYYEQYF. The CDR3 coding sequence is TGTGCCAGCAGCCGGGGACTATACTACGAGCAGTACTTC.

V is TRBV12-3 or TRBV12-4 and J is TRBJ2-1; 15 bases align to TRBD2. The ends lost 6 bases at V and 6 bases at J; junction bases unmatched: 3. The CDR3 spans 15 residues. The CDR3, as DNA: TGTGCCAGCAGCTGGACTAGCGGGAGGGGCAATGAGCAGTTCTTC. Amino acids: CASSWTSGRGNEQFF.

The V gene is TRBV7-2, the J gene TRBJ1-2; D not resolved. There are 13 residues in the CDR3. Germline CDR1 is SGHTA and CDR2 is FQGNSA. Deletions cut 10 bases from V and 7 bases from J, with 19 bases between. The CDR3 DNA follows: TGTGCCACCTCAGACGGGGTCCGCAGTGGCTACACCTTC. It yields the protein CATSDGVRSGYTF.

The sample holds a few counts of this clonotype. The chain carries TRBV7-2 and TRBJ2-7; D ambiguous. V lost 1 base and J 2 bases, leaving 12 bases between the germline ends. CDR1 is SGHTA and CDR2 is FQGNSA in the germline V gene. The CDR3 extends over 15 amino acids. The CDR3, as DNA: TGTGCCAGCAGCTTAGAATCGGCACAGCCCTACGAGCAGTACTTC. Its translation: CASSLESAQPYEQYF.

This clonotype was counted a few times. V and J are TRBV6-2 or TRBV6-3 and TRBJ1-1; the D gene is possibly TRBD1 (6 bases). Germline V lookup: CDR1 MNHEY, CDR2 SVGEGT. The CDR3 totals 15 residues. Between the trimmed V and J ends, which lost 8 bases and 0 bases, there was a span of 16 bases. CDR3 nucleotide sequence: TGTGCCAGCGCTTTAGACAGGAAACTGAACACTGAAGCTTTCTTT. Its protein product is CASALDRKLNTEAFF.

This clonotype was recorded a few times. The chain uses TRBV20-1 and TRBJ2-7; weak D call: TRBD2 (5 bases). V gave up 5 bases and J gave up 3 bases, with 11 bases separating them. Germline V gene lookup returns CDR1 DFQATT and CDR2 SNEGSKA (reference sequence). The CDR3 is made up of 12 amino acids. CDR3 amino acids: CSAPSGSYEQYF. The DNA for the CDR3 is TGCAGTGCTCCTTCGGGGAGCTACGAGCAGTACTTC.

This clonotype was seen a handful of times. The V and J genes are TRBV15 and TRBJ2-1, with D maybe TRBD2 (7 bases). There are 12 residues in the CDR3. Germline values: CDR1 LNHNV, CDR2 YYDKDF (reference sequence). V lost 3 bases, J lost 10 bases, and 10 bases lay in between. As DNA, the CDR3 is TGTGCCACCAGCAGCGGGGGGCTGGAGCAGTTCTTC. Translating gives CATSSGGLEQFF.